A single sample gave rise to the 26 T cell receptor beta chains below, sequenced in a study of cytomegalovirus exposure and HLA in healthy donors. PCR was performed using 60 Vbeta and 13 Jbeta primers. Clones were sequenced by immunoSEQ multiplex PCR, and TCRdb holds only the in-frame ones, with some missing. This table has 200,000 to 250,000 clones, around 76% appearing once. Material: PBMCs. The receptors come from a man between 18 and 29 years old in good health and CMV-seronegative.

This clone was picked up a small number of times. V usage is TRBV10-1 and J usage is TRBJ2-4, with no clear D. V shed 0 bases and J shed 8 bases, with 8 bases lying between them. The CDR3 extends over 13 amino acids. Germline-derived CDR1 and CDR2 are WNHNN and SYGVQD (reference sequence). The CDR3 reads CASSESGLDIQYF. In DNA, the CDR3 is TGCGCCAGCAGTGAGTCCGGGTTAGACATTCAGTACTTC.

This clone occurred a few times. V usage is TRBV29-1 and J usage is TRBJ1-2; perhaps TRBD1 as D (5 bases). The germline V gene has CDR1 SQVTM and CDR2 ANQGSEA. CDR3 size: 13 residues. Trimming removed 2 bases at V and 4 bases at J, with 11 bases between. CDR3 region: CSVEQGLGYGYTF. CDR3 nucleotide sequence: TGCAGCGTTGAACAGGGTTTAGGCTATGGCTACACCTTC.

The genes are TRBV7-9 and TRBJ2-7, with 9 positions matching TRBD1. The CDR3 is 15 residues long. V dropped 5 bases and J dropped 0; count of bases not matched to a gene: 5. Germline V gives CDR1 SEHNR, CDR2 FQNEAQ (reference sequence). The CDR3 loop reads CASSEGQGYSYEQYF. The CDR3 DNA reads TGTGCCAGCAGCGAGGGACAGGGTTACTCCTACGAGCAGTACTTC.

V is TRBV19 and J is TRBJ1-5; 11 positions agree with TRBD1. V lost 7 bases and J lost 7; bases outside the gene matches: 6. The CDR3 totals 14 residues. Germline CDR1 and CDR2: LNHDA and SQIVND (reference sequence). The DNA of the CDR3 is TGTGCCAGTACGGACAGGGGGCTTGGACAGCCCCAGCATTTT. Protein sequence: CASTDRGLGQPQHF.

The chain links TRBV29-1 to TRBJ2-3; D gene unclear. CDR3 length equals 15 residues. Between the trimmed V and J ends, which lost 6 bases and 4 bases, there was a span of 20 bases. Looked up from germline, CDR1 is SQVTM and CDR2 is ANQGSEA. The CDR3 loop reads CSVLTTFPGADTQYF. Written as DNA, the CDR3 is TGCAGCGTACTGACAACCTTCCCTGGCGCAGATACGCAGTATTTT.

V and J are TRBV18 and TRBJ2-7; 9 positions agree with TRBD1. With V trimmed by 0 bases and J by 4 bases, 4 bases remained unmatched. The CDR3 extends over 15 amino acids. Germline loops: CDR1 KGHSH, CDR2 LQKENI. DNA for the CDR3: TGTGCCAGCTCACCACCGGGGACAGGGTCGTACGAGCAGTACTTC. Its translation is CASSPPGTGSYEQYF. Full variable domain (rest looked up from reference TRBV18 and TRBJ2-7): NAGVMQNPRHLVRRRGQEARLRCSPMKGHSHVYWYRQLPEEGLKFMVYLQKENIIDESGMPKERFSAEFPKEGPSILRIQQVVRGDSAAYFCASSPPGTGSYEQYFGPGTRLTVT.

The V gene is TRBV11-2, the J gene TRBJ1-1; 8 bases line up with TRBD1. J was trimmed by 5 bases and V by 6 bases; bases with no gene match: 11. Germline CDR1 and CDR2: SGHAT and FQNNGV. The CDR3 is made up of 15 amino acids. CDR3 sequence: CASRSQGGDRTEAFF. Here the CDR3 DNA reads TGTGCCAGCAGGTCACAGGGGGGCGATCGAACTGAAGCTTTCTTT.

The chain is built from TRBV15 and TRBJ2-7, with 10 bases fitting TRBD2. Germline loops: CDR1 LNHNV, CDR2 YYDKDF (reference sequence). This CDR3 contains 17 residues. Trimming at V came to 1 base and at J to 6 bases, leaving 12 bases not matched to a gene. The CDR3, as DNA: TGTGCCACCAGCAGAGGCCCTAGCGGGAGTAGGGAGGGCGAGCAGTACTTC. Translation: CATSRGPSGSREGEQYF.

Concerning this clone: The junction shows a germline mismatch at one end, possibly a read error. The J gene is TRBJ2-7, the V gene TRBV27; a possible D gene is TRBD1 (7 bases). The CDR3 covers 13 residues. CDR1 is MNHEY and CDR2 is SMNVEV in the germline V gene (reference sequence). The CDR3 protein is CAGSFAGGYEQYF. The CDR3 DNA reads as TGTGCCGGCAGTTTTGCAGGGGGGTACGAGCAGTACTTC.

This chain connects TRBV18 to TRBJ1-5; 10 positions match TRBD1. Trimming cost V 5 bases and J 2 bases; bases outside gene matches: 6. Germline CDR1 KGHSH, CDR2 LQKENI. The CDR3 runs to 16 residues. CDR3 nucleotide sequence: TGTGCCAGCTCAGTTTCCGGGACAGGGGGCAATCAGCCCCAGCATTTT. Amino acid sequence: CASSVSGTGGNQPQHF.

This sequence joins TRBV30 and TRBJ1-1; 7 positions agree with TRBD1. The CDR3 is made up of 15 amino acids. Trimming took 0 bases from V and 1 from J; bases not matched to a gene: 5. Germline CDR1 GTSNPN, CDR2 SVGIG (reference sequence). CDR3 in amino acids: CAWSVFGTANTEAFF. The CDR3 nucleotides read TGTGCCTGGAGTGTATTCGGGACAGCGAACACTGAAGCTTTCTTT.

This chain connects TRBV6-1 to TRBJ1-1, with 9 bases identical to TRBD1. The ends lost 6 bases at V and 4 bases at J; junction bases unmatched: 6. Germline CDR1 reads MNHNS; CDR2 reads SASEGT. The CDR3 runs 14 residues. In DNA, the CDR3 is TGTGCCAGCAGAATACAGGGGGCGAGCACTGAAGCTTTCTTT. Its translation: CASRIQGASTEAFF.

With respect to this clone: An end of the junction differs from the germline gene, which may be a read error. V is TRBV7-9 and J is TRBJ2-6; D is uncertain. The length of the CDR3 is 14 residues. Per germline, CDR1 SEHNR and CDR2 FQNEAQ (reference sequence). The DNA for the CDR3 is TGTTCCAGCAGCTTAACGACAAGGGCCAACGTCCTGACTTTC. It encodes CSSSLTTRANVLTF.

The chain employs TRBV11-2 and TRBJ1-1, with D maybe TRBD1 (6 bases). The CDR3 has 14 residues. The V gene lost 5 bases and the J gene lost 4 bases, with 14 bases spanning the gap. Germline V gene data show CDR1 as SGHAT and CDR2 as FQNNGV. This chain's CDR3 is CASSQRGGRTEAFF. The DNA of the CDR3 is TGTGCCAGCAGCCAGCGGGGGGGGCGCACTGAAGCTTTCTTT. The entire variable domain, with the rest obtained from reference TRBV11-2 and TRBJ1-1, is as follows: EAGVAQSPRYKIIEKRQSVAFWCNPISGHATLYWYQQILGQGPKLLIQFQNNGVVDDSQLPKDRFSAERLKGVDSTLKIQPAKLEDSAVYLCASSQRGGRTEAFFGQGTRLTVV.

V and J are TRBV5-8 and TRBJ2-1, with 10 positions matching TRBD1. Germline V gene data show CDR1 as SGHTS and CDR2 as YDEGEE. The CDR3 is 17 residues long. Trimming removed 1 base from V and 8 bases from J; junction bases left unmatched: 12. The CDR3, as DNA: TGTGCCAGCAGCTTGATCTTCGGGACAGGGGTGGTCCATGAGCAGTTCTTC. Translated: CASSLIFGTGVVHEQFF.

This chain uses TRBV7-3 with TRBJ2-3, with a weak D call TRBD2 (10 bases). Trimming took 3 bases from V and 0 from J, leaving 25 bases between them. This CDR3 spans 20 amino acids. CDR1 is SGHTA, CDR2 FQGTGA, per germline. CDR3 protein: CASSLGQGKTSGYSTDTQYF. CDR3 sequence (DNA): TGTGCCAGCAGCTTGGGACAGGGAAAGACTAGCGGGTATAGCACAGATACGCAGTATTTT.

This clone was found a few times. The DNA for the CDR3 is TGTGCCTGGGCTAGCGGACTCACTTCCTACGAGCAGTACTTC. This sequence encodes CAWASGLTSYEQYF. The rearrangement links TRBV30 to TRBJ2-7, with 7 bases aligning to TRBD2. This CDR3 comprises 14 residues. J lost 1 base, V lost 5 bases, and 8 bases had no gene match. Germline V lookup: CDR1 GTSNPN, CDR2 SVGIG (reference sequence). Together with reference TRBV30 and TRBJ2-7, the CDR3 gives the full variable domain: SQTIHQWPATLVQPVGSPLSLECTVEGTSNPNLYWYRQAAGRGLQLLFYSVGIGQISSEVPQNLSASRPQDRQFILSSKKLLLSDSGFYLCAWASGLTSYEQYFGPGTRLTVT.

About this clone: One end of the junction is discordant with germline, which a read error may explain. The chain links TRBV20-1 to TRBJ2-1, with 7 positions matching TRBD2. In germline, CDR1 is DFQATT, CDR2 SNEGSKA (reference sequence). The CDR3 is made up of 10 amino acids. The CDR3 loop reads CSGRLAFELF. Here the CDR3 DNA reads TGCAGTGGTCGACTAGCCTTCGAGCTCTTC.

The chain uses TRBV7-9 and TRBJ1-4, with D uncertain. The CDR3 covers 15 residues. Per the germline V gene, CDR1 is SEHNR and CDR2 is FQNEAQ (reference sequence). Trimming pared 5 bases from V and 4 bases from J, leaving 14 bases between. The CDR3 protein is CASSAPVSDNEKLFF. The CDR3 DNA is TGTGCCAGCAGCGCACCCGTGAGCGATAATGAAAAACTGTTTTTT.

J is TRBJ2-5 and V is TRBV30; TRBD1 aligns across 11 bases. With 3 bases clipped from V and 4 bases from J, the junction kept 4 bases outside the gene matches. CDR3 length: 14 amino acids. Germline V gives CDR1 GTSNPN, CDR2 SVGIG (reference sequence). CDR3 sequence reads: CAWSTGTGGETQYF. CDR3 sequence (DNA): TGTGCCTGGAGCACCGGGACAGGGGGAGAGACCCAGTACTTC.

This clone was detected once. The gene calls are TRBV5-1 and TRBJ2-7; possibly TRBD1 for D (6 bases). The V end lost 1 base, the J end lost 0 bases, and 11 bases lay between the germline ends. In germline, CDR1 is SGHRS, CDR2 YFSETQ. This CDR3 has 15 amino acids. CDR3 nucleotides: TGCGCCAGCAGCTTGCAGCAGGGGATCTCCTACGAGCAGTACTTC. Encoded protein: CASSLQQGISYEQYF.

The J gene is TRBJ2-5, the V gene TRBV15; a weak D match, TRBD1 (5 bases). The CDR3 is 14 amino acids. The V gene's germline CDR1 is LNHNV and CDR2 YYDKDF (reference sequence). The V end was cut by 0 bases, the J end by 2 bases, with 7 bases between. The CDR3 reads CATSRDRQQETQYF. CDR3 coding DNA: TGTGCCACCAGCAGAGATAGACAGCAAGAGACCCAGTACTTC.

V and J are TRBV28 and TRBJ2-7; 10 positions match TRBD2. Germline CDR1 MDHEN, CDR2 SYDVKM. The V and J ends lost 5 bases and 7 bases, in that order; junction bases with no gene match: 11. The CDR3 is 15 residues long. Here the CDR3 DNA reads TGTGCCAGCAGTCCTAGGGCTAGCGGGAGTCGAGAGCAGTACTTC. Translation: CASSPRASGSREQYF. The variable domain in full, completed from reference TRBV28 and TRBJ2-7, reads DVKVTQSSRYLVKRTGEKVFLECVQDMDHENMFWYRQDPGLGLRLIYFSYDVKMKEKGDIPEGYSVSREKKERFSLILESASTNQTSMYLCASSPRASGSREQYFGPGTRLTVT.

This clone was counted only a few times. CDR3 nucleotides: TGTGCCAGCAGCTTAGGGGACAGGGGAAACACTGAAGCTTTCTTT. This sequence encodes CASSLGDRGNTEAFF. The chain carries TRBV13 and TRBJ1-1; 9 nucleotides line up with TRBD1. The ends lost 0 bases at V and 2 bases at J; junction bases unmatched: 1. Germline V CDR1 and CDR2: PRHDT, FYEKMQ (reference sequence). This CDR3 has 15 amino acids. Complete variable domain (other parts from reference TRBV13 and TRBJ1-1): AAGVIQSPRHLIKEKRETATLKCYPIPRHDTVYWYQQGPGQDPQFLISFYEKMQSDKGSIPDRFSAQQFSDYHSELNMSSLELGDSALYFCASSLGDRGNTEAFFGQGTRLTVV.

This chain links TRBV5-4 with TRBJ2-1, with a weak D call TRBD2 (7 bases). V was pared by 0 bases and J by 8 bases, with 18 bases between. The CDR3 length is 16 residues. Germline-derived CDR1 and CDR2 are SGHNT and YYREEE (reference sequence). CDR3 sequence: CASSLESGGPRDEQFF. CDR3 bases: TGTGCCAGCAGCTTGGAATCCGGGGGGCCACGCGATGAGCAGTTCTTC.

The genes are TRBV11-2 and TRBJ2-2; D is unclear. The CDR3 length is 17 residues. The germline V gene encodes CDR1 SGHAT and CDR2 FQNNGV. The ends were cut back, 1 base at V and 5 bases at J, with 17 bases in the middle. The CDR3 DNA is TGTGCCAGCAGCTTAGTTTATCGACCGTTGAGGACCGGGGAGCTGTTTTTT. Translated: CASSLVYRPLRTGELFF. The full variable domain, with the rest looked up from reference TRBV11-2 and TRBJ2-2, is EAGVAQSPRYKIIEKRQSVAFWCNPISGHATLYWYQQILGQGPKLLIQFQNNGVVDDSQLPKDRFSAERLKGVDSTLKIQPAKLEDSAVYLCASSLVYRPLRTGELFFGEGSRLTVL.